Shown below are 18 T cell receptor beta chains from a single sample sequenced in a study of blood T cell repertoires in COVID-19. Produced via immunoSEQ multiplex PCR; TCRdb's table is partial and in-frame only. The sample contains around 200,000 clones, more than 70% of which appear only once. Sequencing was carried out using peripheral blood. The receptors derive from a man aged 50 or older with active or convalescent COVID-19.

V usage is TRBV29-1 and J usage is TRBJ2-7, with D tentatively TRBD1 (5 bases). Trimming took 4 bases from V and 6 from J, leaving 13 bases between them. The germline V gene encodes CDR1 SQVTM and CDR2 ANQGSEA. The CDR3 is 12 residues long. The CDR3 loop reads CSVGSQGGEQYF. DNA of the CDR3: TGCAGCGTTGGAAGTCAGGGTGGCGAGCAGTACTTC.

The rearrangement joins TRBV6-1 to TRBJ1-1; TRBD1 might be the D (5 bases). CDR1 is MNHNS, CDR2 SASEGT, per germline. V gave up 0 bases and J gave up 0 bases, with 14 bases separating them. This CDR3 contains 17 residues. CDR3 bases: TGTGCCAGCAGTGAAGCGCGGGCGGGGCTTATGAACACTGAAGCTTTCTTT. This translates into CASSEARAGLMNTEAFF.

This clone has a single count. For the CDR3, the DNA is TGCGCCAGCAGTCCACAGACTAGCGGGAGTGTAAATGAGCAGTTCTTC. This gives the protein CASSPQTSGSVNEQFF. The chain has TRBV4-1 and TRBJ2-1; TRBD2 agrees at 12 bases. With V trimmed by 6 bases and J by 7 bases, 10 bases remained unmatched. This CDR3 comprises 16 residues. Per the germline V gene, CDR1 is MGHRA and CDR2 is YSYEKL.

The chain uses TRBV27 and TRBJ2-7; 8 bases are a match to TRBD2. The V gene's germline CDR1 is MNHEY and CDR2 SMNVEV (reference sequence). CDR3 length: 14 residues. Trimming at V came to 2 bases and at J to 3 bases, leaving 3 bases not matched to a gene. The CDR3 sequence is CASSLRGRLYEQYF. CDR3 DNA: TGTGCCAGCAGTTTACGCGGGAGGCTCTACGAGCAGTACTTC.

This chain links TRBV6-1 with TRBJ2-7; TRBD2 might be the D (5 bases). Trimming stripped 1 base from V and 10 bases from J, with 14 bases between. The CDR3 runs to 13 residues. CDR1 is MNHNS, CDR2 SASEGT, per germline. The DNA for the CDR3 is TGTGCCAGCAGTGAAGGGGGTCTTTCGGGACAGTACTTC. Translated: CASSEGGLSGQYF.

V gene TRBV15 combines with J gene TRBJ2-7; TRBD1 might be the D (5 bases). Germline CDR1 reads LNHNV; CDR2 reads YYDKDF (reference sequence). The CDR3 has 14 amino acids. V shed 0 bases and J shed 3 bases, with 9 bases lying between them. CDR3 DNA sequence: TGTGCCACCAGCAGAGATCAGGGTAACTACGAGCAGTACTTC. Its translation is CATSRDQGNYEQYF.

The table lists this clone with a count of one. The J gene is TRBJ1-5, the V gene TRBV6-6; D is unresolved. V was pared by 7 bases and J by 1 base, with 8 bases between. In germline, CDR1 is MNHNY, CDR2 SVGAGI (reference sequence). The CDR3 sequence is 13 residues long. The CDR3 DNA follows: TGTGCCAGCATTGGGAGAAGCAATCAGCCCCAGCATTTT. Its translation is CASIGRSNQPQHF.

The V call is TRBV5-6, the J call TRBJ1-1; 7 bases map to TRBD1. CDR1 is SGHDT, CDR2 YYEEEE, per germline. Trimming took 4 bases from V and 3 from J; bases not matched to a gene: 9. The CDR3 is 15 residues long. The CDR3 spells CASSLDRVGYTEAFF. The CDR3 nucleotides are TGTGCCAGCAGCCTCGACAGGGTTGGGTACACTGAAGCTTTCTTT.

The rearrangement uses TRBV19 and TRBJ1-2, with 7 bases matching TRBD1. CDR1 LNHDA and CDR2 SQIVND come from the germline V gene (reference sequence). With 3 bases clipped from V and 4 bases from J, the junction kept 11 bases outside the gene matches. The CDR3 is 16 amino acids. The CDR3, as DNA: TGTGCCAGTAGTATCCACGGACAGGAACGCACCTATGGCTACACCTTC. It encodes CASSIHGQERTYGYTF.

The CDR3 DNA reads TGTGCCAGCAGTTTAGGCAGGGCCCTAGAAAAACTGTTTTTT. Amino acids: CASSLGRALEKLFF. This chain links TRBV28 with TRBJ1-4, with D perhaps matching TRBD1 (5 bases). The length of the CDR3 is 14 residues. CDR1 is MDHEN, CDR2 SYDVKM, per germline. With 2 bases removed from V and 8 bases from J, the gap between germline ends came to 12 bases. Supplemented by reference TRBV28 and TRBJ1-4, the full variable domain reads DVKVTQSSRYLVKRTGEKVFLECVQDMDHENMFWYRQDPGLGLRLIYFSYDVKMKEKGDIPEGYSVSREKKERFSLILESASTNQTSMYLCASSLGRALEKLFFGSGTQLSVL.

The chain recombines TRBV24-1 with TRBJ1-2; D remains unclear. V was pared by 0 bases and J by 0 bases, with 7 bases between. This CDR3 contains 15 residues. Germline CDR1 and CDR2: KGHDR and SFDVKD. The CDR3 is CATSDLLAPNYGYTF. CDR3 nucleotides: TGTGCCACCAGTGATTTGCTGGCCCCTAACTATGGCTACACCTTC.

This clone was seen many times. The CDR3 sequence is CASSYNGQRGEQFF. CDR3 DNA sequence: TGTGCCAGCAGTTACAATGGACAGCGTGGTGAGCAGTTCTTC. The chain combines TRBV6-6 with TRBJ2-1; D possibly corresponds to TRBD1 (6 bases). The CDR3 totals 14 residues. V was cut by 2 bases and J by 9 bases, with 14 bases left in between. In germline, CDR1 is MNHNY, CDR2 SVGAGI (reference sequence).

The V gene is TRBV30, the J gene TRBJ2-7, with TRBD1 as a possible D gene (6 bases). The germline V gene has CDR1 GTSNPN and CDR2 SVGIG (reference sequence). V was shortened by 2 bases and J by 0 bases, with 14 bases between the two germline ends. The CDR3 totals 15 residues. CDR3 amino acids: CAWSKSGHFSYEQYF. The DNA of the CDR3 is TGTGCCTGGAGTAAGTCGGGACACTTCTCCTACGAGCAGTACTTC. Drawing the rest from reference TRBV30 and TRBJ2-7, the complete variable domain is SQTIHQWPATLVQPVGSPLSLECTVEGTSNPNLYWYRQAAGRGLQLLFYSVGIGQISSEVPQNLSASRPQDRQFILSSKKLLLSDSGFYLCAWSKSGHFSYEQYFGPGTRLTVT.

The chain is built from TRBV20-1 and TRBJ2-3, with TRBD1 identical over 8 bases. CDR1 is DFQATT and CDR2 is SNEGSKA in the germline V gene (reference sequence). V was clipped by 3 bases and J by 7 bases; unmatched bases: 12. The CDR3 is 15 residues long. The CDR3 region is CSASRGQGAQNTQYF. The CDR3, as DNA: TGCAGTGCTAGTAGGGGCCAGGGGGCGCAGAATACGCAGTATTTT.

This clone turned up a few times. The CDR3 nucleotides read TGTGCCAGCAGCGTTGGGACAGGGGGCGGAAGGTATGGCTACACCTTC. It encodes CASSVGTGGGRYGYTF. The chain couples TRBV9 to TRBJ1-2; 12 bases line up with TRBD1. This CDR3 is built from 16 residues. Looked up from germline, CDR1 is SGDLS and CDR2 is YYNGEE. The V segment lost 2 bases and the J segment 5 bases; nucleotides outside the gene matches: 7.

The chain joins TRBV19 to TRBJ1-5; 7 bases match TRBD1. From germline, CDR1 is LNHDA and CDR2 SQIVND (reference sequence). The junction had 3 bases not matched to a gene; V was cut back by 2 bases and J by 2 bases. The CDR3 loop spans 15 amino acids. DNA for the CDR3: TGTGCCAGTAGTATACAGGGGGTTGGCAATCAGCCCCAGCATTTT. Amino acid sequence: CASSIQGVGNQPQHF.

The genes are TRBV14 and TRBJ2-1; D is perhaps TRBD2 (5 bases). V lost 2 bases and J 3 bases, leaving 8 bases between the germline ends. There are 14 residues in the CDR3. The germline V gene has CDR1 SGHDN and CDR2 FVKESK. This CDR3 is CASSQRGIYNEQFF. The CDR3 DNA reads as TGTGCCAGCAGCCAACGAGGGATCTACAATGAGCAGTTCTTC.

The chain carries TRBV3-1 (or the pseudogene TRBV3-2) and TRBJ2-2, with a tentative D call TRBD1 (6 bases). The V end lost 0 bases, the J end lost 6 bases, and 11 bases lay between the germline ends. Germline-derived CDR1 and CDR2 are LGHDT and YNNKEL (reference sequence). The CDR3 covers 15 residues. As DNA, the CDR3 is TGTGCCAGCAGCCAAGATCTTTGGACAGCCGGGGAGCTGTTTTTT. This gives the protein CASSQDLWTAGELFF.